The next 26 T cell receptor beta chains were all read from a single sample in a study of identical twins. TCRdb called the 5' RACE reads again in MiXCR, with one record for every CDR3 protein. The data show 1.5 million to 2 million distinct CDR3 sequences, about 30% seen once. Sequencing was performed on cord blood. These receptors all stem from a newborn girl in good health.

This clonotype was seen only a few times. The rearrangement joins TRBV29-1 to TRBJ2-1; D remains ambiguous. V lost 2 bases and J lost 0, with 11 bases in between. CDR3 length: 15 amino acids. The germline V gene has CDR1 SQVTM and CDR2 ANQGSEA. The CDR3 here is CSVESVGSSYNEQFF. CDR3 nucleotides: TGCAGCGTTGAATCCGTGGGCAGCTCCTACAATGAGCAGTTCTTC.

This clonotype has just a few counts. The gene calls are TRBV3-1 and TRBJ1-1, with D unresolved. Trimming took off 2 bases at V and 5 bases at J, with 12 bases between the two ends. The CDR3 runs to 14 residues. Looked up from germline, CDR1 is LGHDT and CDR2 is YNNKEL (reference sequence). CDR3 coding DNA: TGTGCCAGCAGCCAATACCTGGGCTTTACTGAAGCTTTCTTT. It encodes CASSQYLGFTEAFF.

In the case of this clonotype: A much larger clone is a single base away; this may be a read error. The chain uses TRBV6-5 and TRBJ2-7, with D tentatively TRBD2 (6 bases). Germline-derived CDR1 and CDR2 are MNHEY and SVGAGI. The CDR3 runs 13 residues. CDR3 sequence: CAGSYGGSYEQYF. The CDR3 DNA reads TGTGCCGGCAGTTACGGGGGCTCCTACGAGCAGTACTTC.

The chain links TRBV10-3 to TRBJ2-1; 9 nucleotides line up with TRBD2. The CDR3 runs 13 residues. CDR1 is ENHRY and CDR2 is SYGVKD in the germline V gene. The junction had 3 bases not matched to a gene; V was cut back by 4 bases and J by 8 bases. The CDR3 loop reads CAISVGGRDEQFF. As DNA, the CDR3 is TGTGCCATCAGTGTGGGCGGGAGGGATGAGCAGTTCTTC.

The chain links TRBV6-5 to TRBJ1-4, with TRBD1 matching over 8 bases. CDR3 length: 18 residues. Trimming cost V 2 bases and J 0 bases; bases outside gene matches: 8. Germline CDR1 is MNHEY and CDR2 is SVGAGI. The CDR3 DNA reads TGTGCCAGCAGTTACCGACAGGGGAGAACACCAACTAATGAAAAACTGTTTTTT. Protein: CASSYRQGRTPTNEKLFF.

V is TRBV4-2 and J is TRBJ2-3; the D is unclear. Germline-derived CDR1 and CDR2 are LGHNA and YNFKEQ. Trimming shortened V by 4 bases and J by 1 base, and 15 bases separated the two germline ends. This CDR3 spans 16 amino acids. The CDR3 protein is CASSLRTPRGTDTQYF. DNA of the CDR3: TGTGCCAGCAGCCTCCGAACCCCTAGGGGCACAGATACGCAGTATTTT.

The chain recombines TRBV21-1 with TRBJ2-7; the D call in the table, TRBD1, was not verified against the DNA. TRBV21-1 is a pseudogene. This CDR3 spans 15 amino acids. CDR3 loop: CASSKGGGDSYEQYF. The DNA of the CDR3 is TGTGCCAGCAGCAAAGGAGGGGGGGACTCCTACGAGCAGTACTTC.

This clonotype was counted between two and nine times. Sequence at one end of the junction differs from germline and may be a read error. The rearrangement uses TRBV12-3 or TRBV12-4 and TRBJ2-1, with D perhaps given as TRBD1 or TRBD2 (6 bases each). This CDR3 comprises 16 residues. CDR3 amino acids: CSSSLPGAGLRNEQFF. Written as DNA, the CDR3 is TGTTCCAGCAGTCTACCGGGGGCGGGCCTACGAAATGAGCAGTTCTTC.

The V call is TRBV2, the J call TRBJ2-4; tentatively, D is TRBD1 (5 bases). CDR1 SNHLY and CDR2 FYNNEI come from the germline V gene. This CDR3 is 17 amino acids long. Trimming took off 3 bases at V and 0 bases at J, with 15 bases between the two ends. This CDR3 is CASSDSLDSLAKNIQYF. CDR3 DNA sequence: TGTGCCAGCAGTGATTCCCTTGACAGTCTAGCCAAAAACATTCAGTACTTC.

The chain has TRBV20-1 and TRBJ2-3; TRBD2 agrees at 13 bases. This CDR3 is built from 15 residues. Germline CDR1 is DFQATT and CDR2 is SNEGSKA (reference sequence). J was trimmed by 4 bases and V by 6 bases; bases with no gene match: 7. CDR3 in DNA: TGCAGTGCGAAACGTACTAGCGGGGGGGCAGATACGCAGTATTTT. Translation gives CSAKRTSGGADTQYF.

The chain is built from TRBV28 and TRBJ1-2; 7 positions match TRBD1. V shed 1 base, J shed 4 bases, and the junction held 6 bases outside the gene matches. CDR3 size: 15 residues. In germline, CDR1 is MDHEN, CDR2 SYDVKM. DNA for the CDR3: TGTGCCAGCAGTTTATCCCTGGACAGGAGCTATGGCTACACCTTC. Translation gives CASSLSLDRSYGYTF.

The chain joins TRBV25-1 to TRBJ1-2; 8 positions agree with TRBD1. This CDR3 has 15 residues. J lost 2 bases, V lost 4 bases, and 6 bases had no gene match. CDR1 and CDR2 (germline): MGHDK, SYGVNS. DNA of the CDR3: TGTGCCAGCAGTGCAACAGGGGGGGGAAACTATGGCTACACCTTC. Amino acids: CASSATGGGNYGYTF.

In this sample, this clonotype turned up many times. The chain joins TRBV9 to TRBJ2-4; 14 positions agree with TRBD2. From germline, CDR1 is SGDLS and CDR2 YYNGEE. Losses at the gene ends were 4 bases for V and 0 bases for J; bases not matched to a gene: 9. CDR3 length: 19 residues. The CDR3 DNA follows: TGTGCCAGCAGCCCTCGACTAGCGGGAGGGCCAGTAGCCAAAAACATTCAGTACTTC. Encoded protein: CASSPRLAGGPVAKNIQYF. The full variable domain, in which reference TRBV9 and TRBJ2-4 provide the parts outside the CDR3, is DSGVTQTPKHLITATGQRVTLRCSPRSGDLSVYWYQQSLDQGLQFLIQYYNGEERAKGNILERFSAQQFPDLHSELNLSSLELGDSALYFCASSPRLAGGPVAKNIQYFGAGTRLSVL.

This clonotype has only a few counts. The J gene is TRBJ1-1, the V gene TRBV7-9; possible D gene TRBD1, 6 bases. Germline V lookup: CDR1 SEHNR, CDR2 FQNEAQ (reference sequence). Trimming pared 1 base from V and 5 bases from J, leaving 17 bases between. The CDR3 spans 16 residues. CDR3 nucleotides: TGTGCCAGCAGCTTAGTATGGGGGGCCCTGGGGACTGAAGCTTTCTTT. Translation: CASSLVWGALGTEAFF.

The chain joins TRBV2 to TRBJ2-5; a possible D gene is TRBD2 (6 bases). Germline CDR1 and CDR2: SNHLY and FYNNEI. V shed 3 bases and J shed 5 bases, with 10 bases lying between them. The CDR3 runs to 13 residues. CDR3 amino acids: CASSDPGGETQYF. Here the CDR3 DNA reads TGTGCCAGCAGTGACCCAGGAGGGGAGACCCAGTACTTC.

The chain uses TRBV28 and TRBJ2-7, with D perhaps TRBD1 (6 bases). V was trimmed by 8 bases and J by 4 bases, leaving 24 bases between them. Looked up from germline, CDR1 is MDHEN and CDR2 is SYDVKM. The CDR3 loop spans 16 amino acids. Here the CDR3 reads CASGWGFGQPTYEQYF. CDR3 DNA: TGTGCCAGCGGTTGGGGATTTGGACAGCCAACTTACGAGCAGTACTTC.

The genes are TRBV27 and TRBJ2-1, with D perhaps matching TRBD1 or TRBD2 (5 bases each). The CDR3 contains 16 residues. CDR1 MNHEY and CDR2 SMNVEV come from the germline V gene (reference sequence). V was pared by 6 bases and J by 3 bases, with 18 bases between. The CDR3 DNA follows: TGTGCCAGCAGACCTGGCCCCCGAGGGGACTACAATGAGCAGTTCTTC. Its protein product is CASRPGPRGDYNEQFF.

Details on this clonotype: It may be a read error: a sequence one base away is much more abundant. This chain links TRBV10-3 with TRBJ2-1, with D possibly TRBD2 on 6 matching bases. Germline V lookup: CDR1 ENHRY, CDR2 SYGVKD. The V end was cut by 4 bases, the J end by 5 bases, with 12 bases between. The CDR3 length is 14 residues. CDR3 sequence (DNA): TGTGCCATCAGTGGGACTACAGGACACAATGAGCAGTTCTTC. Translated, it gives CAISGTTGHNEQFF.

The genes are TRBV9 and TRBJ2-3, with 8 bases aligning to TRBD1. CDR1 SGDLS and CDR2 YYNGEE come from the germline V gene. The CDR3 has 16 amino acids. J was trimmed by 1 base and V by 0 bases; bases with no gene match: 4. In DNA, the CDR3 is TGTGCCAGCAGCGTAGCTACAGGGGGACGCACAGATACGCAGTATTTT. Its translation: CASSVATGGRTDTQYF. Using reference TRBV9 and TRBJ2-3 for the parts outside the CDR3, the full variable domain is DSGVTQTPKHLITATGQRVTLRCSPRSGDLSVYWYQQSLDQGLQFLIQYYNGEERAKGNILERFSAQQFPDLHSELNLSSLELGDSALYFCASSVATGGRTDTQYFGPGTRLTVL.

CDR3 in amino acids: CAISDTANEKLFF. CDR3 sequence (DNA): TGTGCCATCAGTGATACAGCTAATGAAAAACTGTTTTTT. V and J are TRBV10-3 and TRBJ1-4; D ambiguous. From germline, CDR1 is ENHRY and CDR2 SYGVKD. With 3 bases removed from V and 3 bases from J, the gap between germline ends came to 5 bases. The CDR3 is 13 residues long.

This clonotype was found many times. The rearrangement uses TRBV12-3 or TRBV12-4 and TRBJ2-7; D is uncertain. The CDR3 length is 12 residues. Deletions cut 5 bases from V and 2 bases from J, with 7 bases between. This chain's CDR3 is CASSKVAYEQYF. The CDR3, as DNA: TGTGCCAGCAGTAAGGTCGCCTACGAGCAGTACTTC.

This clonotype was observed at least ten times. This chain uses TRBV7-2 with TRBJ2-3; no firm D call. The V end was cut by 2 bases, the J end by 1 base, with 10 bases between. CDR3 length equals 15 residues. CDR1 and CDR2 from the germline V gene are SGHTA and FQGNSA. In DNA form, the CDR3 reads TGTGCCAGCAGCTTAACGGGCGTAGGCACAGATACGCAGTATTTT. It specifies CASSLTGVGTDTQYF.

This clonotype was counted only a few times. The J gene is TRBJ2-4, the V gene TRBV5-8, with 8 bases fitting TRBD2. V was pared by 1 base and J by 2 bases, with 8 bases of the junction left unmatched. Germline CDR1 SGHTS, CDR2 YDEGEE. The CDR3 has 17 residues. The CDR3 DNA sequence: TGTGCCAGCAGCTTGATCATAGCGGGATGGTCCAAAAACATTCAGTACTTC. Residues: CASSLIIAGWSKNIQYF.

The sample holds many counts of this clonotype. J is TRBJ2-1 and V is TRBV4-2; 12 bases map to TRBD2. Trimming cost V 3 bases and J 7 bases; bases outside gene matches: 7. Germline loops: CDR1 LGHNA, CDR2 YNFKEQ. CDR3 length: 16 amino acids. For the CDR3, the DNA is TGTGCCAGCAGCCATGAACTAGCGGGAGGAAGAAATGAGCAGTTCTTC. Its protein product is CASSHELAGGRNEQFF.

V is TRBV5-8 and J is TRBJ2-1; D ambiguous. The germline gives CDR1 SGHTS, CDR2 YDEGEE. V was clipped by 0 bases and J by 8 bases, with 6 bases between them. The CDR3 runs 12 residues. The CDR3 DNA reads as TGTGCCAGCAGCTTGGCTATCGATGAGCAGTTCTTC. This encodes CASSLAIDEQFF.

The V and J genes are TRBV7-9 and TRBJ2-5; TRBD2 agrees at 14 bases. The J call is uncertain, as TRBJ2-1 better fits the DNA end. Germline V gives CDR1 SEHNR, CDR2 FQNEAQ (reference sequence). The CDR3 consists of 18 residues. CDR3 amino acids: CASSSGLAGVHYQETQFF. The CDR3 DNA sequence: TGTGCCAGCAGCTCGGGACTAGCGGGGGTACACTACCAAGAGACCCAGTTCTTC.